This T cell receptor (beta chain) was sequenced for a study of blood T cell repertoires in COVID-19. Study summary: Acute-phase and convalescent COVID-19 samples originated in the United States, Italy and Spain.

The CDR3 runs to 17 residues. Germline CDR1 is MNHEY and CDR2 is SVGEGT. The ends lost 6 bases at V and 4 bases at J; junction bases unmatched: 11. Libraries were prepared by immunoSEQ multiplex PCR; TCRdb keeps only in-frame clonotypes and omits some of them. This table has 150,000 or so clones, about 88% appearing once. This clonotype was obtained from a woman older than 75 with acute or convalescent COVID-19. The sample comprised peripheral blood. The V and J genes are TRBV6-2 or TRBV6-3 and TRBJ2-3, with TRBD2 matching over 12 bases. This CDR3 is CASSSPLAGGRADTQYF. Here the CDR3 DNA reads TGTGCCAGCAGCTCGCCCCTAGCGGGGGGGCGCGCAGATACGCAGTATTTT.